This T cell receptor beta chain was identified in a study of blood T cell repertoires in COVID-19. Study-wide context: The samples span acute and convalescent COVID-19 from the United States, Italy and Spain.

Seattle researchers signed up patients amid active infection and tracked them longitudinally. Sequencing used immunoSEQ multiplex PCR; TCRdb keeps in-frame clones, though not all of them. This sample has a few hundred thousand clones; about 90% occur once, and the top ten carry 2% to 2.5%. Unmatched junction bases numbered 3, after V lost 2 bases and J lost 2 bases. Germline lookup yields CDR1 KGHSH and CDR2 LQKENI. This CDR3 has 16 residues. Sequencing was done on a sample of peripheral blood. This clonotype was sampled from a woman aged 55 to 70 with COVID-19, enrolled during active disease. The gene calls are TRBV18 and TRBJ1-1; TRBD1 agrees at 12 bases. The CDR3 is CASSPIGTGGNTEAFF. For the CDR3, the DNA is TGTGCCAGCTCACCAATCGGGACAGGGGGCAACACTGAAGCTTTCTTT.